These T cell receptor beta chains were read from a single sample in a study of graft-versus-host responses after intestinal transplantation. The method was immunoSEQ multiplex PCR; TCRdb's version includes in-frame clones alone and lacks a portion of them. The table shows over 65,000 clones, with around 93% occurring only once. The antigens these receptors bind are not known. The sample in question was unstimulated CD8+ T cells sorted from spleen or lymph node cells, obtained before transplant. Receptors were obtained from a human donor who was the organ donor for an intestinal transplant. Both conserved end residues are part of each CDR3. The order of the fields is D gene, clone size, V gene, J gene, CDR3 DNA, CDR3 protein. D genes are given only for firm matches. Only part of the rows carry a size: once, few, many, or a class if the clone is expanded.

>-|once|TRBV6-5|TRBJ2-2
TGTGCCAGCAGGGACAGCAACACCGGGGAGCTGTTTTTT
CASRDSNTGELFF
>-|-|TRBV4-3|TRBJ1-6
TGCGCCAGCAGCCAAGTACAGCATAATTCACCCCTCCACTTT
CASSQVQHNSPLHF
>TRBD1|-|TRBV5-6|TRBJ1-1
TGTGCCAGCAGCCCGACAGGGGACACTGAAGCTTTCTTT
CASSPTGDTEAFF
>-|-|TRBV6-1|TRBJ2-2
TGTGCCAGCAGTGAAGCGCGAGGGTTGGTCACCGGGGAGCTGTTTTTT
CASSEARGLVTGELFF
>TRBD2|-|TRBV5-4|TRBJ2-1
TGTGCCAGCAGCTTGGCTCGGGACGGGGGGGATTACAATGAGCAGTTCTTC
CASSLARDGGDYNEQFF
>-|-|TRBV4-1|TRBJ2-7
TGCGCCAGCAGCCAAGATCCGACAAGAAGGGAGCAGTACTTC
CASSQDPTRREQYF
>-|-|TRBV15|TRBJ2-7
TGTGCCACCAGCACAAGAGGGGGTCTAGCGTCGTACGAGCAGTACTTC
CATSTRGGLASYEQYF
>TRBD2|-|TRBV7-3|TRBJ2-5
TGTGCCAGCAGCCCCACTAGCGGGGGCCTCCGAGAGACCCAGTACTTC
CASSPTSGGLRETQYF
>-|-|TRBV30|TRBJ1-1
TGTGCCTGGAGTAATCAAGGGGGGACTGAAGCTTTCTTT
CAWSNQGGTEAFF
>TRBD2|-|TRBV6-5|TRBJ2-7
TGTGCCAGCAGTTACGAACGGGGGGCCTACGAGCAGTACTTC
CASSYERGAYEQYF
>-|-|TRBV4-1|TRBJ2-7
TGCGCCAGCAGCCAAGATTCGAGGTTATCCTTTGGCGAGCAGTACTTC
CASSQDSRLSFGEQYF
>TRBD1|-|TRBV19|TRBJ2-7
TGTGCCAGTAGTATAATGTGGGCAGGGGGCGACGAGCAGTACTTC
CASSIMWAGGDEQYF
>-|-|TRBV2|TRBJ2-7
TGTGCCAGCAGTGAACCAGGACACTACGAGCAGTACTTC
CASSEPGHYEQYF
>-|-|TRBV5-6|TRBJ1-1
TGTGCCAGCACCTACGGGGCGGGAACGAGGAACACTGAAGCTTTCTTT
CASTYGAGTRNTEAFF
>-|-|TRBV7-9|TRBJ2-3
TGTGCCAGCAGCTTAGTTGGCAGCACAGATACGCAGTATTTT
CASSLVGSTDTQYF
>TRBD2|-|TRBV27|TRBJ2-1
TGTGCCGCCATGACTAGCGGGAGCTCCTACAATGAGCAGTTCTTC
CAAMTSGSSYNEQFF
>TRBD1|-|TRBV11-2|TRBJ1-3
TGTGCCAGCAGCGGCGGGACAGGGGTTGGCACCATATATTTT
CASSGGTGVGTIYF
>-|-|TRBV5-4|TRBJ2-7
TGTGCCAGCAGCTTCGACTCCCACGAGCAGTACTTC
CASSFDSHEQYF
>-|-|TRBV19|TRBJ1-5
TGTGCCAGTAGTATCGAGACAGCTTGGGGGCAGCCCCAGCATTTT
CASSIETAWGQPQHF
>-|-|TRBV7-3|TRBJ1-1
TGTGCCAGCAGCTTAATGCAAAACACTGAAGCTTTCTTT
CASSLMQNTEAFF
>-|once|TRBV20-1|TRBJ2-2
TGCAGTGCTCTCTACTACGGGGAGCTGTTTTTT
CSALYYGELFF
>TRBD2|once|TRBV6-5|TRBJ2-6
TGTGCCAGCGTACTAGCGGAGTCTGGGGCCAACGTCCTGACTTTC
CASVLAESGANVLTF
>-|-|TRBV6-6|TRBJ2-5
TGTGCCACAGGGAGAGCGCCTTTTGGGCAGTACTTC
CATGRAPFGQYF
>TRBD1|-|TRBV10-3|TRBJ2-1
TGTGCCACTGACGCGTCGGGGACAGGGCTCTACAATGAGCAGTTCTTC
CATDASGTGLYNEQFF
>TRBD1|-|TRBV6-1|TRBJ2-1
TGTGCCAGCAGTGAAGCCGACAGGGAAGGGGTCCCTTACAATGAGCAGTTCTTC
CASSEADREGVPYNEQFF
>-|-|TRBV4-1|TRBJ2-2
TGCGCCAGCAGCCAAGTGGCCGCGAACACCGGGGAGCTGTTTTTT
CASSQVAANTGELFF
>-|-|TRBV19|TRBJ1-2
TGTGCCAGTAGTCCGGGAGTAGCCTATGGCTACACCTTC
CASSPGVAYGYTF
>-|-|TRBV4-2|TRBJ2-7
TGTGCCAGCAGCCAAGGTTCTTGGCCCGAGCAGTACTTC
CASSQGSWPEQYF
>TRBD1|-|TRBV5-4|TRBJ1-5
TGTGCCAGCAGCTTGTGGACCCACGGGACAGGGTTCCAGCAGCCCCAGCATTTT
CASSLWTHGTGFQQPQHF
>TRBD1|-|TRBV27|TRBJ1-1
TGTGCCAGCAGGGGACAGGGGAACACTGAAGCTTTCTTT
CASRGQGNTEAFF
>TRBD2|-|TRBV4-1|TRBJ2-1
TGCGCCAGCAGCCAAGAAAAGGGCCGAGGGCTAGCGGGCAATGAGCAGTTCTTC
CASSQEKGRGLAGNEQFF
>TRBD2|-|TRBV19|TRBJ2-1
TGTGCCAGTAGTATAATTTTTGGCGGGAGCTCCTACAATGAGCAGTTCTTC
CASSIIFGGSSYNEQFF
>-|-|TRBV11-3|TRBJ2-1
TGTGCCAGCAGCTCCCGGGACTCCTACAATGAGCAGTTCTTC
CASSSRDSYNEQFF
>-|once|TRBV7-6|TRBJ1-1
TGTGCCAGCAGCTTAGACAGGGAGAACACTGAAGCTTTCTTT
CASSLDRENTEAFF
>-|-|TRBV13|TRBJ2-7
TGTGCCAGCAGCTCCGGACGGGCCTACGAGCAGTACTTC
CASSSGRAYEQYF
>TRBD1|-|TRBV19|TRBJ1-6
TGTGCCAGTAGTATCACCTCGACAGGGGGCGTCCCCCCCCTCCACTTT
CASSITSTGGVPPLHF
>TRBD1|-|TRBV28|TRBJ2-7
TGTGCCAGCAGTTTAACGGACAGGGGCTACGAGCAGTACTTC
CASSLTDRGYEQYF
>TRBD1|-|TRBV28|TRBJ1-5
TGTGCCAGCAGTCTCCGGGACAGCCCTTATAGCAATCAGCCCCAGCATTTT
CASSLRDSPYSNQPQHF
>-|-|TRBV18|TRBJ1-1
TGTGCCAGCTCACCACCGACGGCCGTTGAAGCTTTCTTT
CASSPPTAVEAFF
>TRBD2|-|TRBV2|TRBJ2-3
TGTGCCAGCAGCGCTACTAGCGGGGGAACCTTTAGCACAGATACGCAGTATTTT
CASSATSGGTFSTDTQYF
>-|few|TRBV7-9|TRBJ1-4
TGTGCCAGCAGCTTAGGTCGCGAAAAACTGTTTTTT
CASSLGREKLFF
>TRBD2|-|TRBV4-1|TRBJ2-7
TGCGCCAGCAGCATCACTAGCGGGGGGATATACGAGCAGTACTTC
CASSITSGGIYEQYF
>-|-|TRBV19|TRBJ2-7
TGTGCCAGTAAGGGCAAGGGTCCCTACGAGCAGTACTTC
CASKGKGPYEQYF
>TRBD1|-|TRBV14|TRBJ1-1
TGTGCCAGCAGCCGAACCCTACAGGGGTGGGTGACTGAAGCTTTCTTT
CASSRTLQGWVTEAFF
>-|-|TRBV7-9|TRBJ2-1
TGTGCCAGCAGCTTGGCGATGGGGCACTCCTACAATGAGCAGTTCTTC
CASSLAMGHSYNEQFF
>-|-|TRBV2|TRBJ1-2
TGTGCCAGAAAGAGGGACATGAACTATGGCTACACCTTC
CARKRDMNYGYTF
>-|-|TRBV4-1|TRBJ2-7
TGCGCCAGCAGCCAATCTCGGGGGTCCCACGAGCAGTACTTC
CASSQSRGSHEQYF
>TRBD2|-|TRBV11-3|TRBJ2-3
TGTGCCAGCAGCCTTGGACTAGGCGAGGATACGCAGTATTTT
CASSLGLGEDTQYF
>TRBD2|-|TRBV7-3|TRBJ2-5
TGTGCCAGCAGCTGGGGACTAGCGGGAGGTCAAGAGACCCAGTACTTC
CASSWGLAGGQETQYF
>-|-|TRBV4-1|TRBJ2-5
TGCGCCAGCAGCCATTTCGAGGGGGAGCAGTACTTC
CASSHFEGEQYF
>TRBD2|-|TRBV11-2|TRBJ2-3
TGTGCCAGCAGCTTAGATGCTTGGCTAGCGGGGGGCCCGGCAGATACGCAGTATTTT
CASSLDAWLAGGPADTQYF
>-|-|TRBV6-5|TRBJ1-1
TGTGCCAGCGCTCCAGGACGAGCCTCTGAAGCTTTCTTT
CASAPGRASEAFF
>-|-|TRBV6-1|TRBJ1-5
TGTGCCACCGACCTGGGGGAGAAGCAGCCCCAGCATTTT
CATDLGEKQPQHF